Listed below are T cell receptor beta chains from one sample, sequenced in a study of patients and donors after allogeneic stem cell transplantation. A single record per CDR3 protein comes from TCRdb applying MiXCR to the RT-PCR reads. Of about 960,000 distinct CDR3 sequences listed, more than 15% are singletons. What was sequenced was blood, either unsorted or a sorted T cell fraction (not recorded which). These receptors were collected from a human donor who was either an allogeneic HSCT recipient or a stem cell or donor lymphocyte infusion donor (not recorded which). It is not recorded whose cells these are; they may come from a transplant donor. Each CDR3 is given with its conserved first and last residue. Fields, in order: V gene, J gene, D gene, clone size, CDR3 DNA, CDR3 protein. D genes are given only for firm matches. Rows give clone size only sometimes, using once, few, many, or a class for an expanded clone.

v_call: TRBV7-8
j_call: TRBJ2-2
d_call: TRBD2
clone_size: -
cdr3_nt: TGTGCCAGCAGCTTAGCGCGACTAGCGGCTAGGAACACCGGGGAGCTGTTTTTT
cdr3_aa: CASSLARLAARNTGELFF

v_call: TRBV20-1
j_call: TRBJ2-5
d_call: -
clone_size: once
cdr3_nt: TGCAGTGCTAGAGATCGGCCCGCCCCAAGTTCCACCCAGTACTTC
cdr3_aa: CSARDRPAPSSTQYF

v_call: TRBV29-1
j_call: TRBJ2-7
d_call: -
clone_size: few
cdr3_nt: TGCAGCGCAGGTCGGGACGTAAGCTCCTACGAGCAGTACTTC
cdr3_aa: CSAGRDVSSYEQYF

v_call: TRBV20-1
j_call: TRBJ1-1
d_call: -
clone_size: once
cdr3_nt: TGCAGTGCTAGAGAACAAAGACAGGTGAACACTGAAGCTTTCTTT
cdr3_aa: CSAREQRQVNTEAFF

v_call: TRBV7-3
j_call: TRBJ2-2
d_call: TRBD2
clone_size: -
cdr3_nt: TGTGCCAGCAGCTCCATCGGACTAGCGGGAGACACCGGGGAGCTGTTTTTT
cdr3_aa: CASSSIGLAGDTGELFF

v_call: TRBV6-1
j_call: TRBJ2-1
d_call: -
clone_size: few
cdr3_nt: TGTGCCAGCAGCCCCGCCAGCAAGGGCAGCAATGAGCAGTTCTTC
cdr3_aa: CASSPASKGSNEQFF

v_call: TRBV20-1
j_call: TRBJ2-3
d_call: -
clone_size: -
cdr3_nt: TGCAGTGCTAGGCTCCCGGGGGTGCCGGGGACAGATACGCAGTATTTT
cdr3_aa: CSARLPGVPGTDTQYF

v_call: TRBV5-1
j_call: TRBJ2-1
d_call: -
clone_size: few
cdr3_nt: TGCGCCAGCAGCTTGAGCCTGGCGCTCTCCTACAATGAGCAGTTCTTC
cdr3_aa: CASSLSLALSYNEQFF

v_call: TRBV12-3/TRBV12-4
j_call: TRBJ2-3
d_call: -
clone_size: -
cdr3_nt: TGTGCCAGCAGTCGGAGACATCGGACTCTCACAGATACGCAGTATTTT
cdr3_aa: CASSRRHRTLTDTQYF

v_call: TRBV4-1
j_call: TRBJ2-2
d_call: -
clone_size: many
cdr3_nt: TGCGCCAGCAGCCAAAAAGGCAGATCGAACACCGGGGAGCTGTTTTTT
cdr3_aa: CASSQKGRSNTGELFF

v_call: TRBV25-1
j_call: TRBJ1-2
d_call: -
clone_size: -
cdr3_nt: TGTGCCAGCCAGATGGGGGGAGATTACTATGGCTACACCTTC
cdr3_aa: CASQMGGDYYGYTF

v_call: TRBV19
j_call: TRBJ2-7
d_call: -
clone_size: -
cdr3_nt: TGTGCCAGTAGTATAAACCCCGGCAGCTCCTACGAGCAGTACTTC
cdr3_aa: CASSINPGSSYEQYF

v_call: TRBV24-1
j_call: TRBJ2-7
d_call: -
clone_size: -
cdr3_nt: TGTGCCACCAGTGATACCGCAAGGAACTACGAGCAGTACTTC
cdr3_aa: CATSDTARNYEQYF

v_call: TRBV24-1
j_call: TRBJ2-7
d_call: -
clone_size: few
cdr3_nt: TGTGCCACCAGTGATTCGTGGGGAAGCTCCTACGAGCAGTACTTC
cdr3_aa: CATSDSWGSSYEQYF

v_call: TRBV29-1
j_call: TRBJ2-4
d_call: TRBD2
clone_size: -
cdr3_nt: TGCAGCGTTGGCCTCCTAGCGGGAGGGCCTATTTACATTCAGTACTTC
cdr3_aa: CSVGLLAGGPIYIQYF

v_call: TRBV5-1
j_call: TRBJ1-6
d_call: -
clone_size: -
cdr3_nt: TGCGCCAGCAGCACCACTGACAGGCTCGACTCACCCCTCCACTTT
cdr3_aa: CASSTTDRLDSPLHF

v_call: TRBV7-9
j_call: TRBJ2-1
d_call: -
clone_size: few
cdr3_nt: TGTGCCAGCAGCTCCCCCCCGGGGCAGTTCTTC
cdr3_aa: CASSSPPGQFF

v_call: TRBV6-5
j_call: TRBJ2-5
d_call: -
clone_size: -
cdr3_nt: TGTGCCAGCAGTTACTCTTTCAGCGGGCGACGGATTGAGACCCAGTACTTC
cdr3_aa: CASSYSFSGRRIETQYF

v_call: TRBV29-1
j_call: TRBJ2-7
d_call: -
clone_size: -
cdr3_nt: TGCAGCGTTGAAGTGGGGGGATACGAGCAGTACTTC
cdr3_aa: CSVEVGGYEQYF

v_call: TRBV12-3/TRBV12-4
j_call: TRBJ2-7
d_call: TRBD2
clone_size: few
cdr3_nt: TGTGCCAGCAGTGCCCCGGGACTAGCGGGAGAGTATGAGCAGTACTTC
cdr3_aa: CASSAPGLAGEYEQYF

v_call: TRBV6-5
j_call: TRBJ1-5
d_call: TRBD1
clone_size: -
cdr3_nt: TGTGCCAGCAGTTCCGGGACAGGGGCATTAAGTCAGCCCCAGCATTTT
cdr3_aa: CASSSGTGALSQPQHF

v_call: TRBV6-5
j_call: TRBJ2-2
d_call: -
clone_size: few
cdr3_nt: TGTGCGACTAGGGTCCCCGGGGAGCTGTTTTTT
cdr3_aa: CATRVPGELFF

v_call: TRBV11-3
j_call: TRBJ2-1
d_call: TRBD2
clone_size: -
cdr3_nt: TGTGCCAGCAGCTTAGAAGGCGGGAGGCAGGTCAATGAGCAGTTCTTC
cdr3_aa: CASSLEGGRQVNEQFF

v_call: TRBV11-2
j_call: TRBJ1-1
d_call: -
clone_size: few
cdr3_nt: TGTGCCAGCAGCTTAGACTACGCGGTCACTGAAGCTTTCTTT
cdr3_aa: CASSLDYAVTEAFF